The 2 T cell receptor beta chains in this list originate from one sample, sequenced in a study of memory CD4+ T cells and cytomegalovirus serostatus. Single viable CD3+CD4+CD8-CD45RO+ cells were sorted as the memory CD4+ T cells. Assay: immunoSEQ multiplex PCR; the TCRdb copy retains only in-frame clones and omits some. The sample contains some 52,000 clones, around four fifths of which appear only once. Sequenced material: memory CD4+ T cells from blood. The origin of the receptors is an adult in good health and CMV-seropositive.

The chain has TRBV5-1 and TRBJ2-5; 14 bases match TRBD2. This CDR3 is 17 amino acids long. Germline CDR1 reads SGHRS; CDR2 reads YFSETQ. V was pared by 4 bases and J by 1 base, with 6 bases of the junction left unmatched. The CDR3 spells CASSQRLAGGSQETQYF. CDR3 nucleotides: TGCGCCAGCAGCCAAAGACTAGCGGGAGGGAGCCAAGAGACCCAGTACTTC. Full variable domain (rest looked up from reference TRBV5-1 and TRBJ2-5): KAGVTQTPRYLIKTRGQQVTLSCSPISGHRSVSWYQQTPGQGLQFLFEYFSETQRNKGNFPGRFSGRQFSNSRSEMNVSTLELGDSALYLCASSQRLAGGSQETQYFGPGTRLLVL.

The rearrangement links TRBV5-6 to TRBJ2-5; D might be TRBD1 or TRBD2, each matching 6 bases. Germline CDR1 reads SGHDT; CDR2 reads YYEEEE. Trimming stripped 2 bases from V and 7 bases from J, with 12 bases between. This CDR3 region has 13 residues. The chain's CDR3 is CASSLGGFGTQYF. The DNA of the CDR3 is TGTGCCAGCAGCTTAGGGGGGTTCGGGACCCAGTACTTC.